This T cell receptor (beta chain) was captured by sequencing in a study of blood T cell repertoires in COVID-19. Study details: The United States, Italy and Spain supplied acute and convalescent COVID-19 samples.

With 3 bases removed from V and 7 bases from J, the gap between germline ends came to 13 bases. The CDR3 is made up of 13 amino acids. The germline CDR1 and CDR2 sequences are MDHEN and SYDVKM. This clone has just a few counts. In the original processing: Scientists estimated how many nucleated cells there were by amplifying reference gene primers. TCRdb's table, derived via immunoSEQ multiplex PCR, lists solely in-frame clones and lacks some. V and J calls and clone size are as listed in that table; D and trimming were resolved from the DNA. Seen here are 200,000 or so clones, around 85% observed once, and the top ten hold around a sixth.

The TCR was taken from a person aged 65-85 years with COVID-19, enrolled during active disease. Sequenced input: peripheral blood. The chain links TRBV28 to TRBJ2-7; no definite D call. CDR3 sequence: CASSLEYPPEQYF. The CDR3 DNA reads TGTGCCAGCAGTTTGGAGTACCCCCCGGAGCAGTACTTC. Based on the CDR3 plus reference TRBV28 and TRBJ2-7, the full variable domain is DVKVTQSSRYLVKRTGEKVFLECVQDMDHENMFWYRQDPGLGLRLIYFSYDVKMKEKGDIPEGYSVSREKKERFSLILESASTNQTSMYLCASSLEYPPEQYFGPGTRLTVT.